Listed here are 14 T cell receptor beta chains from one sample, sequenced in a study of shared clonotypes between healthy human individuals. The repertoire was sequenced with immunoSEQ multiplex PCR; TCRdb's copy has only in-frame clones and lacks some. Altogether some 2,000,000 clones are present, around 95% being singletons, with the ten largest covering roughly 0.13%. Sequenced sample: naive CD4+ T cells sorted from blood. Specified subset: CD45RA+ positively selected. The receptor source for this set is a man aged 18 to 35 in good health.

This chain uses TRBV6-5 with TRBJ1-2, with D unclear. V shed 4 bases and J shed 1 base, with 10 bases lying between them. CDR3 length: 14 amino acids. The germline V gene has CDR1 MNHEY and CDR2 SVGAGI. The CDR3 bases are TGTGCCAGCAGTTCGGATTGGGATAACTATGGCTACACCTTC. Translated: CASSSDWDNYGYTF.

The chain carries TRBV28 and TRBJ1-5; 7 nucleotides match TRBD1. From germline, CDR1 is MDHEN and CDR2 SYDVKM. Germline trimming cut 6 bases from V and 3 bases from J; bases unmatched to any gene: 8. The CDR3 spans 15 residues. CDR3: CASRRPGTANQPQHF. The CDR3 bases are TGTGCCAGCAGGCGGCCCGGGACAGCCAATCAGCCCCAGCATTTT.

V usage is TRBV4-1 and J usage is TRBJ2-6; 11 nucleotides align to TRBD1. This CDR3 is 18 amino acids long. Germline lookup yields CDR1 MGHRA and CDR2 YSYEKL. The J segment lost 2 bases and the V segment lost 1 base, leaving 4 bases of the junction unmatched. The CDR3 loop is CASSQGRTGGAGANVLTF. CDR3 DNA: TGCGCCAGCAGCCAAGGGAGGACAGGGGGCGCTGGGGCCAACGTCCTGACTTTC.

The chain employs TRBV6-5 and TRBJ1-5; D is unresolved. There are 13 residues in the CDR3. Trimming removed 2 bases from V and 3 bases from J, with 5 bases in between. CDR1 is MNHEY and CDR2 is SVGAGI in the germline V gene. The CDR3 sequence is CASSYQPNQPQHF. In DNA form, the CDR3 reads TGTGCCAGCAGTTACCAGCCCAATCAGCCCCAGCATTTT.

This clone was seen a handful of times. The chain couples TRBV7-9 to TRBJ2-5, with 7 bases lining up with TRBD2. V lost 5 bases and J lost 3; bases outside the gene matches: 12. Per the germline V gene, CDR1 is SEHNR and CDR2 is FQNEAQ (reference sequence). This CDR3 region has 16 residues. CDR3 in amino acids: CASSRWGGGTKETQYF. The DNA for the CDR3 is TGTGCCAGCAGCCGCTGGGGCGGGGGAACGAAAGAGACCCAGTACTTC.

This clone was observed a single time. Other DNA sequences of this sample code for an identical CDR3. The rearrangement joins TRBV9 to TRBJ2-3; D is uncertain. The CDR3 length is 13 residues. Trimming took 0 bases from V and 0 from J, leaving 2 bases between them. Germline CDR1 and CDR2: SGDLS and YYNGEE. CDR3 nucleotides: TGTGCCAGCAGCGTAGTGAGCACAGATACGCAGTATTTT. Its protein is CASSVVSTDTQYF.

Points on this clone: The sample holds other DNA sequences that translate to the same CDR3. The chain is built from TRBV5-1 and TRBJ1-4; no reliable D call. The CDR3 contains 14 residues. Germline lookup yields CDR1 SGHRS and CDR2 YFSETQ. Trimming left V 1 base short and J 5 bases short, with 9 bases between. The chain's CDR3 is CASSLTGSNEKLFF. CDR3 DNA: TGCGCCAGCAGCTTGACGGGTTCCAATGAAAAACTGTTTTTT.

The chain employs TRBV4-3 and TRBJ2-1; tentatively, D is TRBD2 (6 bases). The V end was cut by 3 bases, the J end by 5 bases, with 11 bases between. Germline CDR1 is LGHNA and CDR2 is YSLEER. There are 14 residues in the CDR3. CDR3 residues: CASSHRLGDNEQFF. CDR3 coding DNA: TGCGCCAGCAGCCACAGACTAGGAGACAATGAGCAGTTCTTC.

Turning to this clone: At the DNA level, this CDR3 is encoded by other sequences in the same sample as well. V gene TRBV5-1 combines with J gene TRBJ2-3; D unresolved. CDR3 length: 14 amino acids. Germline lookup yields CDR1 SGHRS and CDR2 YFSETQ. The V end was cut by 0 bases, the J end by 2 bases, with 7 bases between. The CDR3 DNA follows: TGCGCCAGCAGCTTGGGCCGAGACACAGATACGCAGTATTTT. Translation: CASSLGRDTDTQYF.

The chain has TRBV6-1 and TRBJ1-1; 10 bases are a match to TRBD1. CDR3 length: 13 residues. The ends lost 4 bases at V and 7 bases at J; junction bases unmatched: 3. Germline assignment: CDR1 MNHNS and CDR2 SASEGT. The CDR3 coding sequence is TGTGCCAGCAGTGGACAGGGGGCCGGTGAAGCTTTCTTT. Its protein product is CASSGQGAGEAFF.

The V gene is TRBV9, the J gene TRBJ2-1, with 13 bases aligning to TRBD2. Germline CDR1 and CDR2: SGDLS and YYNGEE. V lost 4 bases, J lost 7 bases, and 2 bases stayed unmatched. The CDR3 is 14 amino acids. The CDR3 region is CASSTLAGGNEQFF. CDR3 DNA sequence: TGTGCCAGCAGCACACTAGCGGGAGGGAATGAGCAGTTCTTC.

The chain's CDR3 is CASSPGLAGALIVDEQFF. CDR3 DNA: TGCGCCAGCAGCCCGGGACTAGCGGGAGCCCTGATTGTCGATGAGCAGTTCTTC. The rearrangement links TRBV5-1 to TRBJ2-1; 14 bases line up with TRBD2. Trimming at V came to 4 bases and at J to 8 bases, leaving 14 bases not matched to a gene. Germline assignment: CDR1 SGHRS and CDR2 YFSETQ. The CDR3 consists of 18 residues.

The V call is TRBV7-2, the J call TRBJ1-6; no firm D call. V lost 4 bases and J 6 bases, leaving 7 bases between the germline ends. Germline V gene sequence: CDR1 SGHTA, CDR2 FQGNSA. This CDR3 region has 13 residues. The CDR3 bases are TGTGCCAGCAGCTCGGAATTTAATTCACCCCTCCACTTT. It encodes CASSSEFNSPLHF.

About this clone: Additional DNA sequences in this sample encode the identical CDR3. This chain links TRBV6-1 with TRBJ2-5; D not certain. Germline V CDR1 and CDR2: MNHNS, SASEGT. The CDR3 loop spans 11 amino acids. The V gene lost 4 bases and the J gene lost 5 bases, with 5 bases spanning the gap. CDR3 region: CASSVRETQYF. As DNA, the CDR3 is TGTGCCAGCAGTGTGCGGGAGACCCAGTACTTC.